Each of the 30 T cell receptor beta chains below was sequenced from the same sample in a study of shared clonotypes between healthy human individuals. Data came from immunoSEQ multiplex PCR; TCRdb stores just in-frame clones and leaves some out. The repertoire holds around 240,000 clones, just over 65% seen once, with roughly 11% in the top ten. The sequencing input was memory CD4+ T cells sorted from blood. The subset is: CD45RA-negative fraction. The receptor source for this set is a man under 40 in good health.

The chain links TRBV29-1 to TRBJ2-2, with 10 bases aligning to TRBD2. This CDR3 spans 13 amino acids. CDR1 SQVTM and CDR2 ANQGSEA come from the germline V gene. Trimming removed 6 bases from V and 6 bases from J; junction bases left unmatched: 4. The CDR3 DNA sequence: TGCAGCGTCCGGACTAGCGGCGCCGGGGAGCTGTTTTTT. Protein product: CSVRTSGAGELFF.

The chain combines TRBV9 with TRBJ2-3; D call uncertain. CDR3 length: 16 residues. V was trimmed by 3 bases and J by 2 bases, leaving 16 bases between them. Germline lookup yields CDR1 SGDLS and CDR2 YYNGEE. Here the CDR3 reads CASSALGATDTDTQYF. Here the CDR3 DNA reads TGTGCCAGCAGCGCCCTAGGAGCAACCGACACAGATACGCAGTATTTT.

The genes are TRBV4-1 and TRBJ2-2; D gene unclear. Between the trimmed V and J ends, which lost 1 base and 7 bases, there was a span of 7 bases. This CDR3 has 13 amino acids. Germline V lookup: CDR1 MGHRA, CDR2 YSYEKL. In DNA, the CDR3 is TGCGCCAGCAGCCAAGGTCCGGGCGGGGAGCTGTTTTTT. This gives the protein CASSQGPGGELFF.

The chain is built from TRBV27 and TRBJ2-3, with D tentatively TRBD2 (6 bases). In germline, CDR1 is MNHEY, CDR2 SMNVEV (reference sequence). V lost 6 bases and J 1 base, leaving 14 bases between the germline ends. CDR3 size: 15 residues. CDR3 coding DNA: TGTGCCAGCAGCTTGGGACCGGGGGGCACAGATACGCAGTATTTT. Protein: CASSLGPGGTDTQYF.

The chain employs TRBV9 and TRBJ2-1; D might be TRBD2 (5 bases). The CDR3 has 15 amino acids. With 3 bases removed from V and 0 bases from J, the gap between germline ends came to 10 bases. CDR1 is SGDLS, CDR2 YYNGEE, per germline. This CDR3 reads CASSGLGSSYNEQFF. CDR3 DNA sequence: TGTGCCAGCAGCGGTCTAGGGAGCTCCTACAATGAGCAGTTCTTC.

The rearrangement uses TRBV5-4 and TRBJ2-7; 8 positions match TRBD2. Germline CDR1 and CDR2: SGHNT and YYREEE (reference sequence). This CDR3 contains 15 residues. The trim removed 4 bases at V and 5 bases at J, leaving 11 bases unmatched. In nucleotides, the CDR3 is TGTGCCAGCAGCCCTGGGAGAGCGGGAGTAAACGAGCAGTACTTC. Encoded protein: CASSPGRAGVNEQYF.

The CDR3 region is CASSPGDGGKETQYF. The CDR3, as DNA: TGTGCCAGCAGCCCTGGGGACGGGGGTAAAGAGACCCAGTACTTC. The V and J genes are TRBV7-9 and TRBJ2-5; possible D gene TRBD2, 6 bases. Trimming removed 5 bases from V and 3 bases from J, with 16 bases in between. The germline CDR1 and CDR2 sequences are SEHNR and FQNEAQ (reference sequence). This CDR3 contains 15 residues.

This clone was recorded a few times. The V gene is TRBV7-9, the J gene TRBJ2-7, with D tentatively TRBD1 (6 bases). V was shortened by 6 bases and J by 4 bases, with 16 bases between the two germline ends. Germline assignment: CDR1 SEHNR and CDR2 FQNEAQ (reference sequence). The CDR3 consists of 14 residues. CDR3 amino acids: CASSTGQPRYEQYF. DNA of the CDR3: TGTGCCAGCAGTACTGGACAGCCGAGGTACGAGCAGTACTTC. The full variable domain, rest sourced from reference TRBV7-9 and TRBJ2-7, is DTGVSQNPRHKITKRGQNVTFRCDPISEHNRLYWYRQTLGQGPEFLTYFQNEAQLEKSRLLSDRFSAERPKGSFSTLEIQRTEQGDSAMYLCASSTGQPRYEQYFGPGTRLTVT.

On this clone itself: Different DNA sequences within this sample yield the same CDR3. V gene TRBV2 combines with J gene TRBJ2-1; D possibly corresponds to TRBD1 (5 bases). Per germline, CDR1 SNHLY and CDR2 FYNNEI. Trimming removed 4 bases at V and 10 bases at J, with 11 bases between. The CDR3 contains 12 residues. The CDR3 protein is CASSVRQGEQFF. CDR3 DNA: TGTGCCAGCAGTGTAAGGCAGGGAGAGCAGTTCTTC.

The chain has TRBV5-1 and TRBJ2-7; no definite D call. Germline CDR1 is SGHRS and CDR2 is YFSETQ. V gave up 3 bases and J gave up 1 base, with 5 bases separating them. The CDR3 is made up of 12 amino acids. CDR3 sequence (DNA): TGCGCCAGCAGCTCCACTTCCTACGAGCAGTACTTC. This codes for CASSSTSYEQYF.

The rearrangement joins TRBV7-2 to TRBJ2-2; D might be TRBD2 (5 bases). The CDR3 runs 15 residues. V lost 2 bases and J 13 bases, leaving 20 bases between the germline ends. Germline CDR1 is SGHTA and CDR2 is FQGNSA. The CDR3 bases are TGTGCCAGCAGCTTATGGGTCGGTGAGGGCAACCGGCTGTTTTTT. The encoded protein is CASSLWVGEGNRLFF. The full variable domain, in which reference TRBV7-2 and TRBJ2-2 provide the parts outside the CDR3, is GAGVSQSPSNKVTEKGKDVELRCDPISGHTALYWYRQSLGQGLEFLIYFQGNSAPDKSGLPSDRFSAERTGGSVSTLTIQRTQQEDSAVYLCASSLWVGEGNRLFFGEGSRLTVL.

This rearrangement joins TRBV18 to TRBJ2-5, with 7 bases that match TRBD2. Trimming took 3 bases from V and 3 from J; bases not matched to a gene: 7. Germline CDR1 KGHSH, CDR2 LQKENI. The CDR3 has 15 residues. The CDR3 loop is CASSPYSGLKETQYF. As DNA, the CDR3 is TGTGCCAGCTCACCCTATAGCGGGCTAAAAGAGACCCAGTACTTC.

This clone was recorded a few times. As DNA, the CDR3 is TGTGCCAGCAGCTTGCTAGGGCAAAGCCCGTACGAGCAGTACTTC. Its protein product is CASSLLGQSPYEQYF. The V gene is TRBV5-6, the J gene TRBJ2-7; D ambiguous. Germline values: CDR1 SGHDT, CDR2 YYEEEE. CDR3 size: 15 residues. Trimming took off 1 base at V and 4 bases at J, with 15 bases between the two ends.

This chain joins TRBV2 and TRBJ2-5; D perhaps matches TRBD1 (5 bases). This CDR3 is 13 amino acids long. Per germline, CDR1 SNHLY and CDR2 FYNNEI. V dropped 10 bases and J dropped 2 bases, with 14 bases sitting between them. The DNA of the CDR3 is TGTGCCACCGGATGGACACGACAAGAGACCCAGTACTTC. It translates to CATGWTRQETQYF.

CDR3 amino acids: CATSRDAAAKNIQYF. The CDR3 region has the DNA TGTGCCACCAGCAGAGACGCAGCTGCCAAAAACATTCAGTACTTC. The V and J genes are TRBV15 and TRBJ2-4; D remains ambiguous. CDR1 LNHNV and CDR2 YYDKDF come from the germline V gene (reference sequence). V gave up 0 bases and J gave up 1 base, with 7 bases separating them. This CDR3 has 15 amino acids.

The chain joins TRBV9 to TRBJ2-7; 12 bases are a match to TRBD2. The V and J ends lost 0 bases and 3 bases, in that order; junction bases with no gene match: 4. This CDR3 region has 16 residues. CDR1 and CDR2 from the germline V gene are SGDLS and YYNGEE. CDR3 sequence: CASSVGGLAGNYEQYF. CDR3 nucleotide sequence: TGTGCCAGCAGCGTAGGCGGACTAGCGGGAAACTACGAGCAGTACTTC.

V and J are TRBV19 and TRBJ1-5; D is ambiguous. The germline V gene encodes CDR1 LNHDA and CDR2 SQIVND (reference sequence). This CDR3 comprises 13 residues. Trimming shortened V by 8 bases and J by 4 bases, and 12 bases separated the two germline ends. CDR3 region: CASSLEWNQPQHF. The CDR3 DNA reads TGTGCCAGTTCCCTCGAGTGGAATCAGCCCCAGCATTTT.

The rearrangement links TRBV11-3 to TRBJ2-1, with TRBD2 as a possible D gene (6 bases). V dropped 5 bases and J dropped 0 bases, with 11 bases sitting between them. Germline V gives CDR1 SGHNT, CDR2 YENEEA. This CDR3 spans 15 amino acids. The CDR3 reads CASSIGTSSYNEQFF. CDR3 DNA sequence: TGTGCCAGCAGCATTGGGACTTCCTCCTACAATGAGCAGTTCTTC. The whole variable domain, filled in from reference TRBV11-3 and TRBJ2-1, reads EAGVVQSPRYKIIEKKQPVAFWCNPISGHNTLYWYLQNLGQGPELLIRYENEEAVDDSQLPKDRFSAERLKGVDSTLKIQPAELGDSAVYLCASSIGTSSYNEQFFGPGTRLTVL.

The CDR3 spells CASSENGSGTQYF. For the CDR3, the DNA is TGTGCCAGCAGTGAAAACGGGAGCGGGACCCAGTACTTC. The gene calls are TRBV2 and TRBJ2-5, with D possibly matching TRBD2 (6 bases). The CDR3 loop spans 13 amino acids. The V end lost 2 bases, the J end lost 7 bases, and 11 bases lay between the germline ends. CDR1 is SNHLY and CDR2 is FYNNEI in the germline V gene.

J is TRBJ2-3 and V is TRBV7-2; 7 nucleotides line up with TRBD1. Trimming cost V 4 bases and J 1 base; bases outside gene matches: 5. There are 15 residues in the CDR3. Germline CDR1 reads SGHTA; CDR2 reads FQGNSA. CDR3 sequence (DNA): TGTGCCAGCAGCTCAAACAGGGGCCGCACAGATACGCAGTATTTT. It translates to CASSSNRGRTDTQYF.

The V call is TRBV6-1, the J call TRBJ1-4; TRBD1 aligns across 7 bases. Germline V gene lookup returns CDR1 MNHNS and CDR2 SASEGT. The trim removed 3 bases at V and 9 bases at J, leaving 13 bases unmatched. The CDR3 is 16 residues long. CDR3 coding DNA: TGTGCCAGCAGTGACCTTAGACAGGGTGGACGTAAAAAACTGTTTTTT. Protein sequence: CASSDLRQGGRKKLFF.

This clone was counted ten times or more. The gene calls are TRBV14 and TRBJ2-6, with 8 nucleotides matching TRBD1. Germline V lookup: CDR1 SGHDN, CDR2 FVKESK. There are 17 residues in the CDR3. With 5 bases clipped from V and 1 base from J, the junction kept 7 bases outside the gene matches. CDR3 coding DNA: TGTGCCAGCAGCTTCAGGGGGCTGGGGTCTGGGGCCAACGTCCTGACTTTC. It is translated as CASSFRGLGSGANVLTF.

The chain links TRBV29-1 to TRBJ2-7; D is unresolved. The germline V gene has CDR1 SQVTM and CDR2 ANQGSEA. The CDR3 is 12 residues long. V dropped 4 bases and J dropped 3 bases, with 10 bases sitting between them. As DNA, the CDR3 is TGCAGCGTTGTGGAGAGAATCTACGAGCAGTACTTC. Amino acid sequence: CSVVERIYEQYF.

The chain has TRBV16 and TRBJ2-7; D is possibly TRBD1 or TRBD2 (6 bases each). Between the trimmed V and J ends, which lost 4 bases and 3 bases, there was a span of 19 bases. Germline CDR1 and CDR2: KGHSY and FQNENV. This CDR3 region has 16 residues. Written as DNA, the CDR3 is TGTGCCAGCAGCCCCCCGGCGGGAAAGGGGGACTACGAGCAGTACTTC. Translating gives CASSPPAGKGDYEQYF.

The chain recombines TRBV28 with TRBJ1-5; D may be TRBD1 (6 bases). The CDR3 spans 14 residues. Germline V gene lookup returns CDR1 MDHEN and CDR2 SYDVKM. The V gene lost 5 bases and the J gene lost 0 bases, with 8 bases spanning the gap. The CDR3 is CASSRDNSNQPQHF. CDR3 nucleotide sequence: TGTGCCAGCAGTCGGGACAATAGCAATCAGCCCCAGCATTTT.

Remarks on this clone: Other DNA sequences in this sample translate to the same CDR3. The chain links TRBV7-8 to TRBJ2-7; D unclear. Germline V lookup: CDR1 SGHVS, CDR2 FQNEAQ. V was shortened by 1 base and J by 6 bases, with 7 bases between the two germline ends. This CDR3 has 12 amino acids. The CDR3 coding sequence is TGTGCCAGCAGCTTAGGTGGTGGCGAGCAGTACTTC. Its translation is CASSLGGGEQYF.

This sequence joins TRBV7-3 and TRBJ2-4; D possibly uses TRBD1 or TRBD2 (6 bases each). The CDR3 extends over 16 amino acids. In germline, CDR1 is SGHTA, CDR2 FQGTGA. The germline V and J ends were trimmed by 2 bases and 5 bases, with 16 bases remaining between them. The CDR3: CASSLGRGGSQNIQYF. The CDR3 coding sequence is TGTGCCAGCAGCTTAGGCAGGGGAGGTAGTCAAAACATTCAGTACTTC.

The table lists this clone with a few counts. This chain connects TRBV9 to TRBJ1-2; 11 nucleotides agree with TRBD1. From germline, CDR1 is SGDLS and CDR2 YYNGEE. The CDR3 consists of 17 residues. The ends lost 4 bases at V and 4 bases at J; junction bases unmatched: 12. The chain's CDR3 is CASSSLAGTGGVYGYTF. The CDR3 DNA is TGTGCCAGCAGCTCACTTGCCGGGACAGGGGGGGTCTATGGCTACACCTTC.

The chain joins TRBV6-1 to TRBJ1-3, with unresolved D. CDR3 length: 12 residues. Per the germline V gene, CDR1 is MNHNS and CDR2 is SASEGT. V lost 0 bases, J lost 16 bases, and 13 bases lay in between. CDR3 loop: CASSEARSRSYF. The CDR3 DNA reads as TGTGCCAGCAGTGAAGCTCGGTCGCGTTCGTATTTT.

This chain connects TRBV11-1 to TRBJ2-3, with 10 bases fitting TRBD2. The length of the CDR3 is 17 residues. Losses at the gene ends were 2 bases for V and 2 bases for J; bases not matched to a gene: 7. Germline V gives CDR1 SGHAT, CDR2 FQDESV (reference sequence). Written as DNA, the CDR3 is TGTGCCAGCAGCTTAATTCCTAGCGGGAGTATCACAGATACGCAGTATTTT. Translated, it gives CASSLIPSGSITDTQYF.